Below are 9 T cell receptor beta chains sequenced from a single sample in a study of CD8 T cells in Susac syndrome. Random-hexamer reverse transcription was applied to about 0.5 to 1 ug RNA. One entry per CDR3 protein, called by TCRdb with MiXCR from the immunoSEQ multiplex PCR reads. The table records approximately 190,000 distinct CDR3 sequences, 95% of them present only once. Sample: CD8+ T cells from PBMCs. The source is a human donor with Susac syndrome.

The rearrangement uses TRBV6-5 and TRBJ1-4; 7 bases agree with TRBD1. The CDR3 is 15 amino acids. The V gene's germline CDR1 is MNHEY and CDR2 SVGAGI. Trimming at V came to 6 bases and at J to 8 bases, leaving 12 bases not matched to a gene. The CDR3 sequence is CASRRTGTLVEKLFF. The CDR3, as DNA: TGTGCCAGCAGGCGGACAGGAACCTTAGTCGAAAAACTGTTTTTT.

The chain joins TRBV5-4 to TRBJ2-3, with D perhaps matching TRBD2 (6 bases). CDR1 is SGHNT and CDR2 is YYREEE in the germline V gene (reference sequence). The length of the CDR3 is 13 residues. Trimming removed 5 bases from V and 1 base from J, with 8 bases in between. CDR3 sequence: CASRSGGTDTQYF. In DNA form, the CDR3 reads TGTGCCAGCAGGTCGGGAGGCACAGATACGCAGTATTTT.

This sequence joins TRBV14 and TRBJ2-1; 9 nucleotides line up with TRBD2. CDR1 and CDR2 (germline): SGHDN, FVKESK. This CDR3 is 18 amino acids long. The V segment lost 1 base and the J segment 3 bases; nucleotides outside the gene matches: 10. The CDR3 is CASSQGNSGGPHYNEQFF. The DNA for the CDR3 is TGTGCCAGCAGCCAAGGAAATAGCGGGGGACCACACTACAATGAGCAGTTCTTC.

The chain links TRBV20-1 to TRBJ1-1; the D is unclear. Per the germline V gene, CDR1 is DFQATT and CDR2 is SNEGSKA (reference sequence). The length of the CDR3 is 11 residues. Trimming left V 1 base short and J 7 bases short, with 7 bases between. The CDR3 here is CSARGSSEAFF. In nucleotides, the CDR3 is TGCAGTGCTAGAGGGTCTAGTGAAGCTTTCTTT.

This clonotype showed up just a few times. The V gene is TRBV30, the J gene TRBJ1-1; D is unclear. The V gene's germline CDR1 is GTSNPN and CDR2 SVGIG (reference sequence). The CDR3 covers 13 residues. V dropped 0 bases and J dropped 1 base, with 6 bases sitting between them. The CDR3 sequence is CAWSVGQNTEAFF. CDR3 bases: TGTGCCTGGAGTGTAGGGCAGAACACTGAAGCTTTCTTT.

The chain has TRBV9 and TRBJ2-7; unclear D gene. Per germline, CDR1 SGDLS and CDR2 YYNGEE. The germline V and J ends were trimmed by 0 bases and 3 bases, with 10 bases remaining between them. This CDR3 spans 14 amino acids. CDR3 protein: CASSVGTTGYEQYF. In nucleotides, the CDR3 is TGTGCCAGCAGCGTAGGGACCACGGGCTACGAGCAGTACTTC. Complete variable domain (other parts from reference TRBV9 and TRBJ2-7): DSGVTQTPKHLITATGQRVTLRCSPRSGDLSVYWYQQSLDQGLQFLIQYYNGEERAKGNILERFSAQQFPDLHSELNLSSLELGDSALYFCASSVGTTGYEQYFGPGTRLTVT.

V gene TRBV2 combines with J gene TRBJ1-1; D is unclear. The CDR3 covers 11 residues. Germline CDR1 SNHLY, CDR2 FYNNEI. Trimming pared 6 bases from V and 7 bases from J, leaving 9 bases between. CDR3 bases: TGTGCCAGCAGCCCCACAGTTGAAGCTTTCTTT. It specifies CASSPTVEAFF.

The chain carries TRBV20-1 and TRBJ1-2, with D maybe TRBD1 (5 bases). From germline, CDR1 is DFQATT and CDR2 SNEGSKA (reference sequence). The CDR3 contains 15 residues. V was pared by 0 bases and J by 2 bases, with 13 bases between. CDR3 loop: CSARDTAGTNYGYTF. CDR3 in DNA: TGCAGTGCTAGAGATACGGCGGGGACGAACTATGGCTACACCTTC.

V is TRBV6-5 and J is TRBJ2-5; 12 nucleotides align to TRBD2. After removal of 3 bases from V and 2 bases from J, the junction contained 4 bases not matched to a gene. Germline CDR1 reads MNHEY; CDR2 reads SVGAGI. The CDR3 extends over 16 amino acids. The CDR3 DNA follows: TGTGCCAGCAGTTATACCGGACTAGCGGGACAAGAGACCCAGTACTTC. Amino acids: CASSYTGLAGQETQYF.